The 2 T cell receptor beta chains in this list originate from one sample, sequenced in a study of T cell responses to AZD1222 COVID-19 vaccine (dated by TCRdb to the early 2020s). The protocol used for the library was the immunoSEQ multiplex PCR assay. What TCRdb holds here is the immuneACCESS table cut down to in-frame rearrangements. Part of the clones is not present; checked against another copy, under half of the missing clones reflect an unresolved V gene, and the others are unexplained. Present in this sample are 50,000 to 75,000 clones, roughly 89% of which were seen just once. 5% to 6.5% of the sample belongs to the ten largest clones. What the time point label conveys for this sample: about 28 days (+/-7) after the second vaccine dose. This specimen was peripheral blood, taken 28 days after the second AZD1222 dose. These receptors originate from an adult who received the AZD1222 COVID-19 vaccine.

V is TRBV4-3 and J is TRBJ2-2; maybe TRBD2 (5 bases). This CDR3 spans 16 amino acids. The germline gives CDR1 LGHNA, CDR2 YSLEER. Trimming removed 0 bases from V and 6 bases from J, with 14 bases in between. CDR3 nucleotide sequence: TGCGCCAGCAGCCAAGAGATCTCGAGGGCACCCGGGGAGCTGTTTTTT. This translates into CASSQEISRAPGELFF.

The genes are TRBV4-2 and TRBJ1-2; 8 nucleotides line up with TRBD1. Losses at the gene ends were 1 base for V and 2 bases for J; bases not matched to a gene: 9. This CDR3 contains 17 residues. Germline V CDR1 and CDR2: LGHNA, YNFKEQ. CDR3 protein: CASSQVHETGDNYGYTF. The DNA of the CDR3 is TGTGCCAGCAGCCAAGTGCACGAGACAGGGGACAACTATGGCTACACCTTC.